This TCR beta chain is from a study of blood T cell repertoires in COVID-19 (dated by TCRdb to 2020 to 2021). Looking at the study overall: Samples from collaborators originated in the United States, Italy and Spain and spanned both the acute and convalescent phases of COVID-19. The prospective study material was composed of cDNA or gDNA derived from T cells, B-cell-depleted T cells, or PBMCs. The dataset comprised deeply sampled blood TCRbeta repertoires from subjects exposed to, actively infected with, or recovered from COVID-19. A freely available public database, intended as a resource for researchers studying the immune response to SARS-CoV-2, is where the repertoires were released. Samples came from the ongoing ImmuneRACE study (first 160 participants) plus 1,254 subjects from 6 global collaborators. Sample metadata almost always included a de-identified subject ID, COVID-19 status, age in years and sex. Where HLA class I and class II types were available, the types were taken from metadata supplied by the sample provider, not from assay-based typing.

According to the germline V gene, CDR1 reads KGHDR and CDR2 reads SFDVKD. Trimming leaves V shorter by 12 bases and J shorter by 5 bases, with the junction holding 10 bases beyond the gene matches. The CDR3 goes from the cysteine to the phenylalanine over 13 residues. Only the CDR3 portion is preserved as DNA: 39 bases, with reading frame beginning at the first base. Beyond this particular receptor, the publication reports: The amount of clinical and demographic metadata varied by source and participant and was provided uncurated.

Worth noting for this clone: What antigen it recognizes has not been identified. No per-base quality is available; no much larger clone lies one base away.

Whole blood was collected in K2EDTA tubes by collaborating institutions according to the institutions' own protocols. Collaborator samples were shipped for TCRbeta analysis as frozen whole blood, isolated PBMCs, or DNA extracted from either sample type. TCRbeta CDR3 regions were amplified from genomic DNA using the immunoSEQ Assay, a bias-controlled multiplex PCR. In the source study's methods: Nucleated cell counts per sample were estimated from amplification of reference gene primers within the assay. Sequence reads were collapsed and filtered to measure the absolute abundance of every unique TCRbeta CDR3 rearrangement. Productive Simpson clonality was computed per sample as the square root of Simpson's diversity index over productive rearrangements. TCRdb's version of the immuneACCESS table is confined to in-frame rearrangements and falls short of the full clone set. An unresolved V gene accounts for under half of the shortfall where checked; the remainder is of unknown origin. Clonal size and the V and J genes are those of that table, whereas D and trimming came from the DNA. Across this sample there are roughly 57,000 clones, with roughly 90% seen only once. The leading ten clones occupy 2.5% to 3.5% of the sample.

This chain joins TRBV24-1 to TRBJ2-5, and 8 junction bases match TRBD1. The sequenced material came from peripheral blood. This receptor was taken from a human donor in a cohort sampled during active COVID-19. The CDR3 is CASQGADRETQYF. The nucleotides read TGTGCCTCCCAGGGGGCGGATCGGGAGACCCAGTACTTC.